The clone carrying this TCR beta chain occurred many times. What it recognizes is unknown. The sequenced fragment ends 3 residues before the CDR3 boundary, so the rest is inferred from the germline J gene. This specimen comes from a study of T cell clonality in common variable immunodeficiency. Study-wide points: Shared TCRbeta clones were fewer between CVID subjects than controls. Fewer deletions and N-nucleotide insertions were reportedly seen in common variable immunodeficiency TCR beta sequences.

TCRdb's table, derived via immunoSEQ multiplex PCR, lists solely in-frame clones and lacks some. There are approximately 44,000 clones in the sample, none observed a single time. Germline V gene lookup returns CDR1 SQVTM and CDR2 ANQGSEA. This CDR3 contains 8 residues. The specimen was peripheral blood mononuclear cells. J is TRBJ2-5 and V is TRBV29-1, with D unresolved. The source of this sequence is a person aged 18 to 70 in good health. The sequenced part of the CDR3 DNA is TGCTCATTTGAGACC. It specifies CSFET. The whole CDR3 region reads CSFETQYF.